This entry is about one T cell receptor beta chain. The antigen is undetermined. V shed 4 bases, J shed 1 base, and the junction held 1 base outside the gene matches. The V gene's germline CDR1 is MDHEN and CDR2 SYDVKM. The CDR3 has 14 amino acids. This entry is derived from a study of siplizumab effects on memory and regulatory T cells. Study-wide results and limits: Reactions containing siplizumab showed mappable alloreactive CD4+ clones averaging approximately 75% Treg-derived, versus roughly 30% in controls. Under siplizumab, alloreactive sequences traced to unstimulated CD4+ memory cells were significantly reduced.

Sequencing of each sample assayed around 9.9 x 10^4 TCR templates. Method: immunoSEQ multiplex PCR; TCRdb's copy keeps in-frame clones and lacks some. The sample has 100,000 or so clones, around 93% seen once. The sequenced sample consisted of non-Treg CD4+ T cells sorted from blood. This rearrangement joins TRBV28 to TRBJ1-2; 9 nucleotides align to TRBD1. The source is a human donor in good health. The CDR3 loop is CASSSGQGNYGYTF. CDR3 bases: TGTGCCAGCAGTTCGGGACAGGGTAACTATGGCTACACCTTC.